One T cell receptor (beta chain) is described in this entry. There is no known antigen for this receptor. No base quality information exists; no much larger clone differs at one position. The immunoSEQ Assay, a bias-controlled multiplex PCR, was used to amplify TCRbeta CDR3 regions from genomic DNA. The paper's processing steps were these. Nucleated cell counts per sample were estimated from amplification of reference gene primers within the assay. Sequence reads were collapsed and filtered to measure the absolute abundance of every unique TCRbeta CDR3 rearrangement. Productive Simpson clonality was computed per sample as the square root of Simpson's diversity index over productive rearrangements. TCRdb provides this immuneACCESS table in a form limited to in-frame rearrangements. Some clones are lacking; in checked studies, under half of them reflect an unresolved V gene, and why the rest are absent is not known. The D gene and trimming were derived from the DNA, and the V and J assignments and clone size from that table. Here the sample has around 400,000 clones; approximately 93% occur a single time. The top ten clonotypes cover 0.7% to 0.95% of the sample.

Participants in the prospective study were enrolled through a virtual design, were aged about 18 to 100 years, and lived in approximately 24 United States geographic areas. In the prospective study, participants were assigned to cohorts based on the clinical history participants reported in a screening survey and a study questionnaire. Exposed participants had been in contact, within 2 weeks of entering the study, with a person who had a PCR-confirmed or clinician-diagnosed case of COVID-19. Mobile phlebotomists in the prospective study collected whole blood, serum and a nasopharyngeal or oropharyngeal swab from every participant. Prospective study participants could optionally give additional blood draws and questionnaires over a roughly 2-month period. Prospective study blood samples were shipped either frozen or at room temperature before DNA extraction. This sample was included in a study of blood T cell repertoires in COVID-19 (dated by TCRdb to 2018 to 2020). Study-level background: Samples covering the acute and convalescent phases of COVID-19 were provided by collaborators in the United States, Italy and Spain. The prospective study material was composed of cDNA or gDNA derived from T cells, B-cell-depleted T cells, or PBMCs. The dataset comprised deeply sampled blood TCRbeta repertoires from subjects exposed to, actively infected with, or recovered from COVID-19. The repertoires were released in a freely available public database meant as a resource for research on the immune response to SARS-CoV-2. The samples were drawn from two sources: the first 160 participants of the ongoing ImmuneRACE study, and over 1,000 subjects contributed by 6 global collaborators. The sample metadata nearly always contained a de-identified subject ID, COVID-19 status, age in years and sex. HLA class I and class II types, where available, came from metadata supplied by the sample provider rather than from assay-based typing. Broader findings and caveats from the paper: How much clinical and demographic metadata was included differed by source and by participant, and the metadata was provided uncurated.

The V and J ends are trimmed by 9 bases and 2 bases, leaving 12 bases between them. Spanning cysteine to phenylalanine, the CDR3 consists of 13 amino acids. The retained sequence is limited to the CDR3, 39 bases, with the frame set at the first base. CDR1 is given as LNHNV and CDR2 as YYDKDF, both from the germline V gene (reference sequence). The V and J segments used are TRBV15 and TRBJ2-3, and possibly TRBD2, on 5 matching bases. The sequenced material came from PBMCs or T cells enriched from blood (not recorded which). This sequence originates from a woman between 35 and 50 years old who had been exposed to COVID-19. At the DNA level, the sequence is TGTGCCACGAGGACTTCCCCCACAGATACGCAGTATTTT. It codes for CATRTSPTDTQYF.